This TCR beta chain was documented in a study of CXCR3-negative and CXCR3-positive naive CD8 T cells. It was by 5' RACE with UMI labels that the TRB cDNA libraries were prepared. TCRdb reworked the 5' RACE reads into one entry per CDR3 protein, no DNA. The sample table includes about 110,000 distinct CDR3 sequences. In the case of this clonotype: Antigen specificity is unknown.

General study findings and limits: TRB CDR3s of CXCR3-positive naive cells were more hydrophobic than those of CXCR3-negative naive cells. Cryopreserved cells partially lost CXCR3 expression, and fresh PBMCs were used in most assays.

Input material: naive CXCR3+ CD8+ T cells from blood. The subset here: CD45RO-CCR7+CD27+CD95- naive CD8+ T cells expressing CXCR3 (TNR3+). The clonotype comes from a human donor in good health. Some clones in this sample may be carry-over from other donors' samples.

CDR3 protein: CASSPGEGATNEQFF. J is TRBJ2-1 and V is TRBV18; TCRdb's D gene call, TRBD1, goes unchecked for lack of DNA. Per germline, CDR1 KGHSH and CDR2 LQKENI. The CDR3 runs to 15 residues.